Detailed here is one T cell receptor (beta chain). As yet, its antigen is unknown. The sample belongs to a study of CD8 T cells in Susac syndrome. General study findings and limits: Expansion of clones was not seen in the CD4+ T cell repertoires of Susac syndrome. The study recognized that the number of individuals in its TCR sequencing and HLA analysis was relatively small.

RNA amounts of about 0.45 to 1 ug underwent reverse transcription with random hexamers. From the immunoSEQ multiplex PCR reads, TCRdb called clonotypes with MiXCR, one entry per CDR3 protein. The sample has about 160,000 distinct CDR3 sequences, more than 95% seen once; the top ten hold about 0.12%. V dropped 5 bases and J dropped 8; count of bases not matched to a gene: 6. The CDR3 covers 13 residues. Source material: CD4+ T cells from PBMCs. The sequence came from a human donor with Susac syndrome. The V and J genes are TRBV12-3 or TRBV12-4 and TRBJ1-2, with 9 bases matching TRBD1. CDR3 nucleotides: TGTGCCAGCAGTCCGGGACAGGGAAGGGGCTACACCTTC. It yields the protein CASSPGQGRGYTF.